This TCR beta chain was identified in a study of radiotherapy plus CTLA-4 blockade in lung cancer. Overall study findings and caveats: The best predictor of response was reported to be early blood T cell clone dynamics, with interferon-beta. Clones derived from tumor TCRs expanded in blood after radiotherapy plus ipilimumab.

This CDR3 has 17 residues. CDR1 is SSHAT and CDR2 is FNYEAQ in the germline V gene (reference sequence). Some clones are missing from TCRdb's copy, which holds only in-frame ones; the method was immunoSEQ multiplex PCR. This table holds some 35,000 clones, 75% to 90% found once. On this clone itself: Antigen unknown. One end of the junction does not line up with germline, which may come from a read error.

The sequence derives from a human donor with non-small cell lung cancer who had stable disease on radiotherapy plus ipilimumab. The material sequenced was peripheral blood, taken from a patient treated with radiotherapy plus ipilimumab. The chain carries TRBV7-7 and TRBJ2-2, with TRBD2 matching 10 bases. The CDR3 protein is CASSSTAGGPSTGELFF. DNA of the CDR3: TGTGCTAGCAGCTCCACAGCGGGAGGGCCGAGCACCGGGGAGCTGTTTTTT.